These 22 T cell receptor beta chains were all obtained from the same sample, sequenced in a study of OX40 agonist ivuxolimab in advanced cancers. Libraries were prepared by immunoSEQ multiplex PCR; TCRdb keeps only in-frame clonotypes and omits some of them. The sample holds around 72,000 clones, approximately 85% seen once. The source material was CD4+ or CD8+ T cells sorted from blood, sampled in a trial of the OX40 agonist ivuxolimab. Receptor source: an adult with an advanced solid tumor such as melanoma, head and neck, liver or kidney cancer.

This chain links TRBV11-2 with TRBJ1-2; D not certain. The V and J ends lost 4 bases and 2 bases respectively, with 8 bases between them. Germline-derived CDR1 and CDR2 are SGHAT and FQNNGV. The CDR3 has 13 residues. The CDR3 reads CASSWNTNYGYTF. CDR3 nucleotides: TGTGCCAGCAGCTGGAACACGAACTATGGCTACACCTTC.

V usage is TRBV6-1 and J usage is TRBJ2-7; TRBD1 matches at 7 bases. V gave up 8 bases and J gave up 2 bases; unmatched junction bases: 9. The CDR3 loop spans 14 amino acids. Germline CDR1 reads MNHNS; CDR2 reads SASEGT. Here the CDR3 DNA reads TGTGCCAGCCTTACTACAGGGGTGCCCTACGAGCAGTACTTC. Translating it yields CASLTTGVPYEQYF.

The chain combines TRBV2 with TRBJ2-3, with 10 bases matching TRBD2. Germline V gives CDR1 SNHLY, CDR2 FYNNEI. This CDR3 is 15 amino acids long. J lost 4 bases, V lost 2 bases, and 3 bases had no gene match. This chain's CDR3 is CASSELAGVADTQYF. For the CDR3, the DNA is TGTGCCAGCAGTGAACTAGCGGGAGTGGCAGATACGCAGTATTTT.

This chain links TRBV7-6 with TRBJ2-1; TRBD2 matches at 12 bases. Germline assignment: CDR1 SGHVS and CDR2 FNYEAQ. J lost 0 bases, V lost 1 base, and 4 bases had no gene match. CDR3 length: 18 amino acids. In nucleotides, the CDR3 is TGTGCCAGCAGCTTAGGGACTAGCGGGATAAGCTCCTACAATGAGCAGTTCTTC. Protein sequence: CASSLGTSGISSYNEQFF.

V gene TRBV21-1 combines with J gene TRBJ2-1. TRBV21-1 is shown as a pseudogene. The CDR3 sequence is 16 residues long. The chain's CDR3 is CASSLEGEDPSNEQFF. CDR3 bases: TGTGCCAGCAGCCTTGAGGGGGAGGACCCGTCCAATGAGCAGTTCTTC.

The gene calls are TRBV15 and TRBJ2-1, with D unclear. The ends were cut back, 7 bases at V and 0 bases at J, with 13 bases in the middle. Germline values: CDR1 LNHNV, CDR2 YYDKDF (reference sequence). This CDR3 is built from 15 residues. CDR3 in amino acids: CATNLQLSSYNEQFF. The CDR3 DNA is TGTGCCACCAACCTCCAGTTGAGCTCCTACAATGAGCAGTTCTTC.

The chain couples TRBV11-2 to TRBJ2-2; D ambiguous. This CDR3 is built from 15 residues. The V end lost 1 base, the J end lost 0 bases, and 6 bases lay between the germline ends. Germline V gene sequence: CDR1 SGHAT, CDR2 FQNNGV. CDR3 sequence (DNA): TGTGCCAGCAGCTTAGCCCGTACGAACACCGGGGAGCTGTTTTTT. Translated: CASSLARTNTGELFF.

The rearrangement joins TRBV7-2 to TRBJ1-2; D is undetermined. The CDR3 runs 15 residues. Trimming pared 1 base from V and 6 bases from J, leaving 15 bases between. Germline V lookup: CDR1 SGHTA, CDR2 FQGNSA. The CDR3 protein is CASSLDPGLRDGYTF. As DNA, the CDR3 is TGTGCCAGCAGCTTAGATCCGGGTTTGAGGGATGGCTACACCTTC.

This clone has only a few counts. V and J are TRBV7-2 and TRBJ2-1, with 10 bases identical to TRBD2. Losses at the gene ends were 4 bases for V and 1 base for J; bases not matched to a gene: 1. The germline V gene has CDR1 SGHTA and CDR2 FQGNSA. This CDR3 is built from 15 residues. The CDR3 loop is CASSSLAGSYNEQFF. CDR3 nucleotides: TGTGCCAGCAGCTCACTAGCGGGATCCTACAATGAGCAGTTCTTC.

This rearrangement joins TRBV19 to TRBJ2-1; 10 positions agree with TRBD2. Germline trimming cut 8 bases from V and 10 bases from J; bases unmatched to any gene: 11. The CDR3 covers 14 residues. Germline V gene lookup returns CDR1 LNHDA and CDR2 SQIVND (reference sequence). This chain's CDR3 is CASGTSAALSEQFF. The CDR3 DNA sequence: TGTGCCAGTGGGACTAGCGCGGCTTTAAGCGAGCAGTTCTTC.

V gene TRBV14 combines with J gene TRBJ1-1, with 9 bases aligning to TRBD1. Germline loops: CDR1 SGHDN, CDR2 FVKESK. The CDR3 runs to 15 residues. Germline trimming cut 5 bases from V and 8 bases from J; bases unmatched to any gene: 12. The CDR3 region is CASSSSYRGRAEAFF. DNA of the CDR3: TGTGCCAGCAGCTCATCATACAGGGGGCGAGCAGAAGCTTTCTTT.

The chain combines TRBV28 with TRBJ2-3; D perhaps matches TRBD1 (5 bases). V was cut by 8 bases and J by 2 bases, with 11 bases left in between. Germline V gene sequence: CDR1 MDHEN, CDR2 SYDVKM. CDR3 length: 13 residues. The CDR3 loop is CASSGFNTDTQYF. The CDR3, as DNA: TGTGCCAGCTCAGGGTTTAACACAGATACGCAGTATTTT.

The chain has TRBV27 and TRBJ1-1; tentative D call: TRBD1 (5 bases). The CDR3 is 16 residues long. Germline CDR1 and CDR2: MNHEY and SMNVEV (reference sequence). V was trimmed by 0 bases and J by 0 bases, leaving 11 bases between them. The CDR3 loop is CASSLSGGVMNTEAFF. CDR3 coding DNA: TGTGCCAGCAGTTTATCGGGGGGGGTTATGAACACTGAAGCTTTCTTT.

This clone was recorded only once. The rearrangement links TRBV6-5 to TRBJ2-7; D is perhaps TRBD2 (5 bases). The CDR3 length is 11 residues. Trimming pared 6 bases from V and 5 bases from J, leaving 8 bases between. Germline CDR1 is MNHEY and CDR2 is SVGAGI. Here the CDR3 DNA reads TGTGCCAGCAGCCCCGGGGACGAGCAGTACTTC. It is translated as CASSPGDEQYF.

The CDR3 here is CASSLMGQYEETQYF. For the CDR3, the DNA is TGCGCCAGCAGCTTGATGGGGCAGTACGAAGAGACCCAGTACTTC. The J gene is TRBJ2-5, the V gene TRBV5-1; tentative D call: TRBD1 (5 bases). The germline gives CDR1 SGHRS, CDR2 YFSETQ. CDR3 length: 15 residues. V lost 1 base and J lost 3, with 13 bases in between.

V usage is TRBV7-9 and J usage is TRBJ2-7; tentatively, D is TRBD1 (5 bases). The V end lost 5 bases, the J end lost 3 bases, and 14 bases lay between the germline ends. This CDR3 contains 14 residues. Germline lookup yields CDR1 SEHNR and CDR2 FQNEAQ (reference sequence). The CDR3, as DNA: TGTGCCAGCAGCCCCCAGGGCCCCGGCTACGAGCAGTACTTC. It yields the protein CASSPQGPGYEQYF. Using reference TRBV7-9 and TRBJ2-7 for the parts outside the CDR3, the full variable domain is DTGVSQNPRHKITKRGQNVTFRCDPISEHNRLYWYRQTLGQGPEFLTYFQNEAQLEKSRLLSDRFSAERPKGSFSTLEIQRTEQGDSAMYLCASSPQGPGYEQYFGPGTRLTVT.

The CDR3 sequence: CASSRSGGTGGGYEQFF. CDR3 bases: TGCGCCAGCAGCCGCTCGGGCGGGACAGGGGGTGGGTATGAGCAGTTCTTC. The gene calls are TRBV4-1 and TRBJ2-1, with 11 bases fitting TRBD1. V dropped 4 bases and J dropped 8; count of bases not matched to a gene: 13. Germline lookup yields CDR1 MGHRA and CDR2 YSYEKL. The length of the CDR3 is 17 residues.

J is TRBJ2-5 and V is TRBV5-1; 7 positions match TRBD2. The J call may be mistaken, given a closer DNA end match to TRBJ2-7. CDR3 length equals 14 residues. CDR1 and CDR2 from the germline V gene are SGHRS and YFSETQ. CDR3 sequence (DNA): TGCGCCAGCAGCAATAGCGGGCGAGCCTACGAGCAGTACTTC. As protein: CASSNSGRAYEQYF.

CDR3 DNA: TGTGCCAGCTCACCCGAGCGACTCTCCTACGAGCAGTACTTC. Translated: CASSPERLSYEQYF. This sequence joins TRBV18 and TRBJ2-5; no clear D. The J call may be faulty, since TRBJ2-7 better matches the DNA end. Germline-derived CDR1 and CDR2 are KGHSH and LQKENI. This CDR3 region has 14 residues.

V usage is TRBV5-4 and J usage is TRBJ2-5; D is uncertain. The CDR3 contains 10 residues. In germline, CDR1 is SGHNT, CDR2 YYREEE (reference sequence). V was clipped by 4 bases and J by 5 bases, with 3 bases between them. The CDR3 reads CASSPETQYF. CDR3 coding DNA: TGTGCCAGCAGCCCCGAGACCCAGTACTTC. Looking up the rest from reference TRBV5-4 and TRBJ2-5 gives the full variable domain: ETGVTQSPTHLIKTRGQQVTLRCSSQSGHNTVSWYQQALGQGPQFIFQYYREEENGRGNFPPRFSGLQFPNYSSELNVNALELDDSALYLCASSPETQYFGPGTRLLVL.

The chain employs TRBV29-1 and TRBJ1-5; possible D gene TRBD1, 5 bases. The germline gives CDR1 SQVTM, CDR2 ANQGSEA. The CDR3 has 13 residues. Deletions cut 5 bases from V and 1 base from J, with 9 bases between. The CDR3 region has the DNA TGCAGCGTTCGGGACGGGAGCAATCAGCCCCAGCATTTT. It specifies CSVRDGSNQPQHF.

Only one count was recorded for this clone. The CDR3 DNA is TGCGCCAGCAGTGAGTCTGGGGGCCAAGAGACCCAGTACTTC. Protein: CASSESGGQETQYF. The V gene is TRBV10-1, the J gene TRBJ2-5; D tentatively fits TRBD1 or TRBD2 (5 bases each). Germline CDR1 WNHNN, CDR2 SYGVQD (reference sequence). Trimming cost V 0 bases and J 1 base, with 6 bases left between them. The length of the CDR3 is 14 residues.